A selection of T cell receptor beta chains follows, all from one sample in a study of shared clonotypes between healthy human individuals. Sequenced by immunoSEQ multiplex PCR; TCRdb stores in-frame clones only, minus some. The table lists a few million clones, over 90% of them singletons. Sequencing was performed on naive CD4+ T cells from PBMCs. These receptors were collected from a man in his late teens or twenties in good health. Some clones in this sample may be carry-over from other donors' samples. The CDR3 runs from the conserved cysteine through the conserved F or W. The order of the fields is D gene, V gene, clone size, J gene, CDR3 length, CDR3 DNA, CDR3 protein. A D gene is named only where the DNA matches it firmly. Clone size is shown for a subset of rows, as once, few, many or a class of expanded clone.

D gene: -; V gene: TRBV6-1; clone size: -; J gene: TRBJ1-2; CDR3 length: 11; CDR3 DNA: TGTGCCAGCAGTGAAGTAGGTGGCTACACCTTC; CDR3 protein: CASSEVGGYTF
D gene: TRBD1; V gene: TRBV30; clone size: -; J gene: TRBJ1-1; CDR3 length: 13; CDR3 DNA: TGTGCCTGGAGACCGACAGGGGGGGCGAGAGCTTTCTTT; CDR3 protein: CAWRPTGGARAFF
D gene: -; V gene: TRBV7-9; clone size: -; J gene: TRBJ2-5; CDR3 length: 14; CDR3 DNA: TGTGCCAGCTGTAGGGCAGGGGATGGAGAGACCCAGTACTTC; CDR3 protein: CASCRAGDGETQYF
D gene: -; V gene: TRBV7-2; clone size: -; J gene: TRBJ1-5; CDR3 length: 13; CDR3 DNA: TGTGCCAGCACCTATGATGGCAATCAGCCCCAGCATTTT; CDR3 protein: CASTYDGNQPQHF
D gene: -; V gene: TRBV7-8; clone size: once; J gene: TRBJ1-3; CDR3 length: 17; CDR3 DNA: TGTGCCAGCAGCTTAGCCGGCATACAGAGCTCTGGAAACACCATATATTTT; CDR3 protein: CASSLAGIQSSGNTIYF
D gene: TRBD1; V gene: TRBV7-8; clone size: -; J gene: TRBJ2-7; CDR3 length: 16; CDR3 DNA: TGTGCCAGCAGCCCCGAGTTGCGGACAGGGAGCGACGAGCAGTACTTC; CDR3 protein: CASSPELRTGSDEQYF
D gene: -; V gene: TRBV6-5; clone size: -; J gene: TRBJ2-7; CDR3 length: 13; CDR3 DNA: TGTGCCAGCAGTTCATACTTTAACTACGAGCAGTACTTC; CDR3 protein: CASSSYFNYEQYF
D gene: -; V gene: TRBV28; clone size: once; J gene: TRBJ2-7; CDR3 length: 14; CDR3 DNA: TGTGCCAGCAGTTCGGCAGTGTCAACCTACGAGCAGTACTTC; CDR3 protein: CASSSAVSTYEQYF
D gene: -; V gene: TRBV5-1; clone size: -; J gene: TRBJ1-1; CDR3 length: 14; CDR3 DNA: TGCGCCAGCAGCTCCGGTTCCGTGGGCACTGAAGCTTTCTTT; CDR3 protein: CASSSGSVGTEAFF
D gene: TRBD1; V gene: TRBV7-9; clone size: -; J gene: TRBJ1-1; CDR3 length: 17; CDR3 DNA: TGTGCCAGCAGCCCCCACCGGGGCAGGGGGCGGGACACTGAAGCTTTCTTT; CDR3 protein: CASSPHRGRGRDTEAFF
D gene: -; V gene: TRBV5-1; clone size: -; J gene: TRBJ1-1; CDR3 length: 13; CDR3 DNA: TGCGCCAGCAGCTACACCATGAACACTGAAGCTTTCTTT; CDR3 protein: CASSYTMNTEAFF
D gene: TRBD2; V gene: TRBV4-1; clone size: -; J gene: TRBJ2-2; CDR3 length: 16; CDR3 DNA: TGCGCCAGCAGCCAGCGGGAGTACCCGAACACCGGGGAGCTGTTTTTT; CDR3 protein: CASSQREYPNTGELFF
D gene: TRBD1; V gene: TRBV27; clone size: -; J gene: TRBJ2-7; CDR3 length: 13; CDR3 DNA: TGTGCCTCGTACAGGGGCCCCTCCTACGAGCAGTACTTC; CDR3 protein: CASYRGPSYEQYF
D gene: -; V gene: TRBV5-6; clone size: once; J gene: TRBJ2-7; CDR3 length: 16; CDR3 DNA: TGTGCCAGCAGCCCAGGGGCCCTAGGGAACTCCTACGAGCAGTACTTC; CDR3 protein: CASSPGALGNSYEQYF
D gene: -; V gene: TRBV6-5; clone size: few; J gene: TRBJ2-7; CDR3 length: 15; CDR3 DNA: TGTGCCAGCAGTTACGGGGTTCGGGAGCTCTACGAGCAGTACTTC; CDR3 protein: CASSYGVRELYEQYF
D gene: TRBD1; V gene: TRBV5-1; clone size: -; J gene: TRBJ2-2; CDR3 length: 15; CDR3 DNA: TGCGCCAGCAGCCAAGGGACAGGGGGTACCGGGGAGCTGTTTTTT; CDR3 protein: CASSQGTGGTGELFF
D gene: -; V gene: TRBV7-2; clone size: -; J gene: TRBJ2-2; CDR3 length: 15; CDR3 DNA: TGTGCCATCAGCCCAAGGGGGGGGAACACCGGGGAGCTGTTTTTT; CDR3 protein: CAISPRGGNTGELFF
D gene: -; V gene: TRBV9; clone size: -; J gene: TRBJ2-6; CDR3 length: 16; CDR3 DNA: TGTGCCAGCAGCGGAAGAGAACAGGCTGGGGCCAACGTCCTGACTTTC; CDR3 protein: CASSGREQAGANVLTF
D gene: TRBD2; V gene: TRBV7-3; clone size: -; J gene: TRBJ2-1; CDR3 length: 20; CDR3 DNA: TGTGCCAGCAGCTTAGGGGGTAGCGGGAGGGCTTCCGGCTCCTACAATGAGCAGTTCTTC; CDR3 protein: CASSLGGSGRASGSYNEQFF
D gene: TRBD2; V gene: TRBV7-8; clone size: -; J gene: TRBJ2-7; CDR3 length: 15; CDR3 DNA: TGTGCCAGCAGCTTAGGACTAGCGGTCCCCTACGAGCAGTACTTC; CDR3 protein: CASSLGLAVPYEQYF
D gene: -; V gene: TRBV5-1; clone size: -; J gene: TRBJ1-4; CDR3 length: 15; CDR3 DNA: TGCGCCAGCGCCGAAGGCAGGACCTTGGCTGAAAAACTGTTTTTT; CDR3 protein: CASAEGRTLAEKLFF
D gene: TRBD2; V gene: TRBV2; clone size: -; J gene: TRBJ2-5; CDR3 length: 15; CDR3 DNA: TGTGCCAGCAGGTGGGGACTAGCGCTGTCGGAGACCCAGTACTTC; CDR3 protein: CASRWGLALSETQYF
D gene: -; V gene: TRBV6-6; clone size: -; J gene: TRBJ2-1; CDR3 length: 13; CDR3 DNA: TGTGCCAGCAGTCACCAGGTGGGGCGAGAACAGTTCTTC; CDR3 protein: CASSHQVGREQFF
D gene: -; V gene: TRBV9; clone size: -; J gene: TRBJ2-6; CDR3 length: 14; CDR3 DNA: TGTGCCAGCAGCATGAACTCTGGGGCCAACGTCCTGACTTTC; CDR3 protein: CASSMNSGANVLTF
D gene: -; V gene: TRBV19; clone size: few; J gene: TRBJ2-1; CDR3 length: 14; CDR3 DNA: TGTGCCAGTAGTCATGGAAAGCGGTACAATGAGCAGTTCTTC; CDR3 protein: CASSHGKRYNEQFF
D gene: -; V gene: TRBV4-3; clone size: -; J gene: TRBJ2-1; CDR3 length: 15; CDR3 DNA: TGCGCCAGCAGCCAACGGACGGACTCCTACAATGAGCAGTTCTTC; CDR3 protein: CASSQRTDSYNEQFF
D gene: -; V gene: TRBV7-3; clone size: once; J gene: TRBJ2-2; CDR3 length: 14; CDR3 DNA: TGTGCCAGCAGCCCCATGGGTAACACCGGGGAGCTGTTTTTT; CDR3 protein: CASSPMGNTGELFF
D gene: -; V gene: TRBV28; clone size: -; J gene: TRBJ2-7; CDR3 length: 16; CDR3 DNA: TGTGCCAGCAGTTTCGCGGGAACTAGTAAGTCCTACGAGCAGTACTTC; CDR3 protein: CASSFAGTSKSYEQYF
D gene: TRBD2; V gene: TRBV5-4; clone size: -; J gene: TRBJ2-1; CDR3 length: 17; CDR3 DNA: TGTGCCAGCAGCTGGGGGACTAGCGGGAGCTCCTACAATGAGCAGTTCTTC; CDR3 protein: CASSWGTSGSSYNEQFF
D gene: -; V gene: TRBV28; clone size: -; J gene: TRBJ1-6; CDR3 length: 13; CDR3 DNA: TGTGCCAGCAGGACCGGAGTAGGTTCACCCCTCCACTTT; CDR3 protein: CASRTGVGSPLHF
D gene: -; V gene: TRBV11-2; clone size: -; J gene: TRBJ1-4; CDR3 length: 15; CDR3 DNA: TGTGCCAGCAGTCTTATGGGGGCGAGGAGGGAAAAACTGTTTTTT; CDR3 protein: CASSLMGARREKLFF
D gene: TRBD1; V gene: TRBV5-1; clone size: -; J gene: TRBJ2-1; CDR3 length: 17; CDR3 DNA: TGCGCCAGCAGCTTGACGACCGGACAGGGCAACTACAATGAGCAGTTCTTC; CDR3 protein: CASSLTTGQGNYNEQFF
D gene: -; V gene: TRBV5-1; clone size: few; J gene: TRBJ1-1; CDR3 length: 15; CDR3 DNA: TGCGCCAGCAGCTGGTTAGGGGTCGAGGGAACTGAAGCTTTCTTT; CDR3 protein: CASSWLGVEGTEAFF
D gene: TRBD1; V gene: TRBV14; clone size: -; J gene: TRBJ1-2; CDR3 length: 15; CDR3 DNA: TGTGCCAGCAGCCAAGTCAGGACAGGGCTTTGGGGCTACACCTTC; CDR3 protein: CASSQVRTGLWGYTF
D gene: TRBD2; V gene: TRBV25-1; clone size: -; J gene: TRBJ2-7; CDR3 length: 16; CDR3 DNA: TGTGCCAGCAGTGAAGACGGGACTAGCAGCTCCTACGAGCAGTACTTC; CDR3 protein: CASSEDGTSSSYEQYF
D gene: -; V gene: TRBV2; clone size: -; J gene: TRBJ2-3; CDR3 length: 13; CDR3 DNA: TGTGCCAGCATACAGGGCTTAAGGGATACGCAGTATTTT; CDR3 protein: CASIQGLRDTQYF
D gene: -; V gene: TRBV6-5; clone size: -; J gene: TRBJ1-3; CDR3 length: 14; CDR3 DNA: TGTGCCAGCAGTTACTCGGTAGGGGGAAACACCATATATTTT; CDR3 protein: CASSYSVGGNTIYF
D gene: TRBD2; V gene: TRBV18; clone size: -; J gene: TRBJ2-5; CDR3 length: 15; CDR3 DNA: TGTGCCAGCTCACCCTCCATAGCGGGAGAAGAGACCCAGTACTTC; CDR3 protein: CASSPSIAGEETQYF
D gene: TRBD2; V gene: TRBV19; clone size: -; J gene: TRBJ2-1; CDR3 length: 16; CDR3 DNA: TGTGCCAGTAGTATAGCTCGGACTAGCGGTTACAATGAGCAGTTCTTC; CDR3 protein: CASSIARTSGYNEQFF
D gene: -; V gene: TRBV18; clone size: once; J gene: TRBJ2-7; CDR3 length: 14; CDR3 DNA: TGTGCCAGCTCACCATACGACAGCACCTACGAGCAGTACTTC; CDR3 protein: CASSPYDSTYEQYF
D gene: -; V gene: TRBV19; clone size: -; J gene: TRBJ2-5; CDR3 length: 13; CDR3 DNA: TGTGCCAGTAGTATGGCCCCGAAAGAGACCCAGTACTTC; CDR3 protein: CASSMAPKETQYF
D gene: -; V gene: TRBV5-6; clone size: -; J gene: TRBJ1-1; CDR3 length: 17; CDR3 DNA: TGTGCCAGCAGCGAACTTGGTCAAGGAGATATGAACACTGAAGCTTTCTTT; CDR3 protein: CASSELGQGDMNTEAFF
D gene: TRBD2; V gene: TRBV18; clone size: once; J gene: TRBJ2-5; CDR3 length: 16; CDR3 DNA: TGTGCCAGCTCTTCTCGACTAGCGGGTTTACAAGAGACCCAGTACTTC; CDR3 protein: CASSSRLAGLQETQYF
D gene: -; V gene: TRBV6-5; clone size: -; J gene: TRBJ1-4; CDR3 length: 12; CDR3 DNA: TGTGCCAGTGGGACACTTAATGAAAAACTGTTTTTT; CDR3 protein: CASGTLNEKLFF
D gene: -; V gene: TRBV5-1; clone size: -; J gene: TRBJ2-5; CDR3 length: 12; CDR3 DNA: TGCGCCAGCAGCTTGGACGCGGTGACCCAGTACTTC; CDR3 protein: CASSLDAVTQYF
D gene: TRBD1; V gene: TRBV5-6; clone size: once; J gene: TRBJ1-2; CDR3 length: 14; CDR3 DNA: TGTGCCAGCAGCTTTCGGGACAGGGCGGGTGGCTACACCTTC; CDR3 protein: CASSFRDRAGGYTF
D gene: TRBD1; V gene: TRBV25-1; clone size: -; J gene: TRBJ1-2; CDR3 length: 16; CDR3 DNA: TGTGCCAGCAGTGAGCTTAGTACAGGGGTGAACTATGGCTACACCTTC; CDR3 protein: CASSELSTGVNYGYTF
D gene: TRBD1; V gene: TRBV5-4; clone size: -; J gene: TRBJ1-1; CDR3 length: 16; CDR3 DNA: TGTGCCAGCAGCTTGGCCCAGGGGGGGATGAACACTGAAGCTTTCTTT; CDR3 protein: CASSLAQGGMNTEAFF
D gene: -; V gene: TRBV27; clone size: -; J gene: TRBJ1-2; CDR3 length: 14; CDR3 DNA: TGTGCCAGCAGTTTGGGCAGTCCGAACTATGGCTACACCTTC; CDR3 protein: CASSLGSPNYGYTF
D gene: -; V gene: TRBV25-1; clone size: -; J gene: TRBJ2-1; CDR3 length: 16; CDR3 DNA: TGTGCCAGCAGTGAATGGATAGCGGAGTCATACAATGAGCAGTTCTTC; CDR3 protein: CASSEWIAESYNEQFF